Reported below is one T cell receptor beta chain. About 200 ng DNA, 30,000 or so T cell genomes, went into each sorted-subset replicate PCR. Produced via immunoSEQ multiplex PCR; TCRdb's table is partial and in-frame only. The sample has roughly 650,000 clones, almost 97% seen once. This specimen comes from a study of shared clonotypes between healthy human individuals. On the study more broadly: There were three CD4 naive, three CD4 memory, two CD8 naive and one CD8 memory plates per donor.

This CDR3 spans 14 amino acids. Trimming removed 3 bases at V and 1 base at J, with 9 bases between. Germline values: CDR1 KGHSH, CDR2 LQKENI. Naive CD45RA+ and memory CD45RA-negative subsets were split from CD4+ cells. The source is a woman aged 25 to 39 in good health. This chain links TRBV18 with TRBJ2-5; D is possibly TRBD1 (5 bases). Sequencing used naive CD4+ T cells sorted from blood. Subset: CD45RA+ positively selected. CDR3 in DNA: TGTGCCAGCTCACCGACAGTAGGCCAAGAGACCCAGTACTTC. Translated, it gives CASSPTVGQETQYF.